This passage covers 3 T cell receptor beta chains from one sample sequenced in a study of cytomegalovirus exposure and HLA in healthy donors. Vbeta (60) and Jbeta (13) primers were used in the PCR. Data came from immunoSEQ multiplex PCR; TCRdb stores just in-frame clones and leaves some out. The sample lists more than 100,000 clones, 75% to 85% occurring once. Input material: PBMCs. The receptors were sampled from a man aged 35 to 55 in good health and CMV-seronegative.

The V gene is TRBV18, the J gene TRBJ2-3; 7 positions match TRBD1. Per germline, CDR1 KGHSH and CDR2 LQKENI. V lost 1 base, J lost 0 bases, and 4 bases stayed unmatched. The CDR3 covers 16 residues. The DNA of the CDR3 is TGTGCCAGCTCACCACTCGAGACAGGGAGCACAGATACGCAGTATTTT. Its translation: CASSPLETGSTDTQYF.

J is TRBJ1-6 and V is TRBV28; TRBD1 matches 11 bases. Germline CDR1 MDHEN, CDR2 SYDVKM. The CDR3 is made up of 14 amino acids. With 3 bases clipped from V and 8 bases from J, the junction kept 0 bases outside the gene matches. The CDR3 coding sequence is TGTGCCAGCAGTTTGGGACAGGGGGATTCACCCCTCCACTTT. It codes for CASSLGQGDSPLHF.

The chain has TRBV7-2 and TRBJ2-1, with D perhaps matching TRBD1 (6 bases). Germline CDR1 reads SGHTA; CDR2 reads FQGNSA. Trimming removed 4 bases from V and 5 bases from J, with 9 bases in between. The CDR3 is 13 residues long. The CDR3: CASSSSGDNEQFF. For the CDR3, the DNA is TGTGCCAGCAGCTCCTCAGGGGACAATGAGCAGTTCTTC.